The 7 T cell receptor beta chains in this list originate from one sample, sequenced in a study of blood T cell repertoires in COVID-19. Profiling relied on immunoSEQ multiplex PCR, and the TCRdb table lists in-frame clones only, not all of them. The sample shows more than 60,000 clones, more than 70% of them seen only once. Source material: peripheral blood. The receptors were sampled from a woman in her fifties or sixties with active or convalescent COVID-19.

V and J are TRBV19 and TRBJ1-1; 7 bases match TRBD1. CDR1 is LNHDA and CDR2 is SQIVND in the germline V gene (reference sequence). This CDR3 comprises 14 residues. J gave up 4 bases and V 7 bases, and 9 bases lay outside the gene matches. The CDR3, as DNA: TGTGCCAGTAAGGGGGCAGGCGTCGGCACTGAAGCTTTCTTT. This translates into CASKGAGVGTEAFF.

In nucleotides, the CDR3 is TGTGCCAGCCGGGCAGGGAACTCCTACGAGCAGTACTTC. As protein: CASRAGNSYEQYF. The V and J genes are TRBV7-9 and TRBJ2-7; the D gene is possibly TRBD1 (5 bases). This CDR3 is built from 13 residues. The V and J ends lost 8 bases and 0 bases respectively, with 11 bases between them. CDR1 SEHNR and CDR2 FQNEAQ come from the germline V gene (reference sequence).

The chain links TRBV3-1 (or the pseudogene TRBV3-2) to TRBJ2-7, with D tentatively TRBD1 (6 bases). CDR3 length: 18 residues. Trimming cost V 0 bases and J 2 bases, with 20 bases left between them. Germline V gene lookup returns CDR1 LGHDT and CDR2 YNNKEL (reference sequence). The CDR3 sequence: CASSQEGTWTGLTYEQYF. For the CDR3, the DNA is TGTGCCAGCAGCCAAGAAGGGACATGGACGGGTTTAACCTACGAGCAGTACTTC.

Here the CDR3 reads CASKWDRGRDQPQHF. DNA of the CDR3: TGTGCCAGCAAGTGGGACAGGGGTCGGGATCAGCCCCAGCATTTT. V is TRBV6-6 and J is TRBJ1-5; 10 nucleotides line up with TRBD1. Germline V lookup: CDR1 MNHNY, CDR2 SVGAGI (reference sequence). CDR3 length equals 15 residues. V dropped 7 bases and J dropped 5; count of bases not matched to a gene: 8.

CDR3 loop: CASRVQKREDRDTQYF. As DNA, the CDR3 is TGCGCCAGCAGAGTTCAGAAGCGGGAGGACAGAGATACGCAGTATTTT. This chain uses TRBV10-2 with TRBJ2-3; 9 bases line up with TRBD2. CDR3 size: 16 residues. Germline CDR1 reads WSHSY; CDR2 reads SAAADI. The V and J ends lost 6 bases and 5 bases, in that order; junction bases with no gene match: 12.

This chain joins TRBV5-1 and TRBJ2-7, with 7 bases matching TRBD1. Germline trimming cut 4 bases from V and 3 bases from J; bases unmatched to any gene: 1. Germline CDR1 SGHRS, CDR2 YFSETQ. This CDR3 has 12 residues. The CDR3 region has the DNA TGCGCCAGCAGCCCAGGGGGCTACGAGCAGTACTTC. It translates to CASSPGGYEQYF.

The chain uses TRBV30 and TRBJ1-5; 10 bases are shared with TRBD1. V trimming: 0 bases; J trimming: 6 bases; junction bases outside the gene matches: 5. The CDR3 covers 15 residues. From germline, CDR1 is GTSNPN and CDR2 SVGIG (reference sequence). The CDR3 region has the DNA TGTGCCTGGAGTGTAGGGGGACAGGGGTTTCAGCCCCAGCATTTT. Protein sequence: CAWSVGGQGFQPQHF.